One and the same sample provided the 11 T cell receptor beta chains below, sequenced in a study of T cell clones after liver transplantation. Some clones are missing from TCRdb's copy, which holds only in-frame ones; the method was immunoSEQ multiplex PCR. In the table there are about 70,000 clones, roughly 80% of which are singletons. The specimen comprised CD4+ T cells from blood, sampled 12 months after liver transplant. These receptors all come from a human patient who received a liver transplant. A share of the T cells may be of graft donor origin.

This clone was detected only a few times. This chain links TRBV6-6 with TRBJ1-5; D ambiguous. Looked up from germline, CDR1 is MNHNY and CDR2 is SVGAGI (reference sequence). This CDR3 is built from 14 residues. V was trimmed by 5 bases and J by 2 bases, leaving 10 bases between them. DNA of the CDR3: TGTGCCAGCAGTATTAGGGCCGGCAATCAGCCCCAGCATTTT. Its translation: CASSIRAGNQPQHF.

The V gene is TRBV6-1, the J gene TRBJ1-1, with TRBD1 as a possible D gene (5 bases). V was shortened by 6 bases and J by 6 bases, with 11 bases between the two germline ends. The length of the CDR3 is 12 residues. Germline assignment: CDR1 MNHNS and CDR2 SASEGT. In DNA, the CDR3 is TGTGCCAGCAGGACCCGACAGTCTGAAGCTTTCTTT. Protein product: CASRTRQSEAFF.

This clone was recorded once. The chain combines TRBV2 with TRBJ2-2; no firm D call. The CDR3 covers 12 residues. Germline CDR1 is SNHLY and CDR2 is FYNNEI. V was trimmed by 6 bases and J by 5 bases, leaving 7 bases between them. CDR3 loop: CASRRPTGELFF. The DNA for the CDR3 is TGTGCCAGCAGGAGACCTACCGGGGAGCTGTTTTTT.

This sequence joins TRBV28 and TRBJ1-2, with a possible D match to TRBD1 (6 bases). The CDR3 has 13 amino acids. V was shortened by 4 bases and J by 8 bases, with 14 bases between the two germline ends. Germline loops: CDR1 MDHEN, CDR2 SYDVKM. The CDR3 DNA sequence: TGTGCCAGCAGTTCTCCCCTAAGGGGGGGCTACACCTTC. Translating it yields CASSSPLRGGYTF.

The rearrangement links TRBV5-3 to TRBJ1-4; D uncertain. TRBV5-3 is sorted into the ORF group, with uncertain function. This CDR3 contains 17 residues. V was clipped by 0 bases and J by 8 bases, with 20 bases between them. CDR3: CARSLVVPRTSKEKLFF. The CDR3 region has the DNA TGTGCCAGAAGCTTGGTAGTGCCCCGGACCTCGAAGGAAAAACTGTTTTTT.

The chain links TRBV28 to TRBJ2-2, with D unclear. The CDR3 contains 18 residues. The ends were cut back, 5 bases at V and 2 bases at J, with 21 bases in the middle. Per germline, CDR1 MDHEN and CDR2 SYDVKM. In nucleotides, the CDR3 is TGTGCCAGCAGTCCTCTCGGGTTGGGCGGACCCAACACCGGGGAGCTGTTTTTT. It yields the protein CASSPLGLGGPNTGELFF.

V is TRBV19 and J is TRBJ1-5, with D perhaps TRBD1 (6 bases). Germline V gives CDR1 LNHDA, CDR2 SQIVND (reference sequence). This CDR3 spans 16 amino acids. The V and J ends lost 4 bases and 0 bases respectively, with 13 bases between them. Here the CDR3 reads CASSRTVSASNQPQHF. CDR3 bases: TGTGCCAGTAGTAGGACAGTTTCGGCTAGCAATCAGCCCCAGCATTTT.

The V call is TRBV9, the J call TRBJ1-1, with D tentatively TRBD1 (6 bases). CDR1 and CDR2 from the germline V gene are SGDLS and YYNGEE. The CDR3 spans 14 residues. V lost 4 bases and J 1 base, leaving 11 bases between the germline ends. The CDR3 spells CASSITGTNTEAFF. In DNA form, the CDR3 reads TGTGCCAGCAGCATTACAGGGACGAACACTGAAGCTTTCTTT.

The chain links TRBV6-5 to TRBJ2-7, with D possibly matching TRBD1 (5 bases). V was trimmed by 6 bases and J by 4 bases, leaving 19 bases between them. Germline CDR1 reads MNHEY; CDR2 reads SVGAGI. The CDR3 contains 15 residues. The CDR3 here is CASSTPGRMKYEQYF. For the CDR3, the DNA is TGTGCCAGCAGCACTCCAGGGCGAATGAAATACGAGCAGTACTTC.

This rearrangement joins TRBV7-2 to TRBJ1-5; a weak D match, TRBD1 (5 bases). The CDR3 consists of 14 residues. CDR1 and CDR2 (germline): SGHTA, FQGNSA. Trimming removed 5 bases from V and 5 bases from J, with 13 bases in between. The CDR3 DNA sequence: TGTGCCAGCAGCAAGCGGTCGGGGGATCAGCCCCAGCATTTT. Translated: CASSKRSGDQPQHF.

This chain links TRBV19 with TRBJ1-4; D is undetermined. The V gene's germline CDR1 is LNHDA and CDR2 SQIVND (reference sequence). This CDR3 spans 14 amino acids. Trimming left V 4 bases short and J 3 bases short, with 9 bases between. The CDR3 sequence is CASSTKDPNEKLFF. CDR3 nucleotides: TGTGCCAGTAGTACGAAAGACCCTAATGAAAAACTGTTTTTT.